The clone carrying this TCR beta chain was counted many times. This sample stems from a study of T cells after yellow fever vaccination. The CDR3 consists of 13 residues. V was shortened by 8 bases and J by 6 bases, with 16 bases between the two germline ends. From the 5' RACE reads, TCRdb called clonotypes with MiXCR, one entry per CDR3 protein. The profile covers about 230,000 distinct CDR3 sequences, with roughly 6.2% appearing a single time and approximately 1% taken by the ten largest. This clonotype was obtained from a man aged 25 to 40 who received the YFV17D yellow fever vaccine. The material sequenced was CD4+ T cells sorted from PBMCs, taken on the day of the yellow fever booster vaccination. V gene TRBV12-3 or TRBV12-4 combines with J gene TRBJ1-2, with D maybe TRBD1 (5 bases). The CDR3 DNA follows: TGTGCCAGCCTTTTGCAGGGAACCCATGGCTACACCTTC. This codes for CASLLQGTHGYTF.